This entry lists 23 T cell receptor beta chains sequenced from one sample in a study of response to subunit inactivated influenza vaccine. TCRdb passed the RT-PCR reads through MiXCR, listing each CDR3 protein once. The profile shows about 240,000 distinct CDR3 sequences, 10% to 15% of them singletons. This sample comprised non-naive T cells sorted from PBMCs, obtained around 14 days before vaccination. The receptors were sampled from a man aged 50-60 years who received an inactivated influenza vaccine.

V usage is TRBV29-1 and J usage is TRBJ1-2; D uncertain. The CDR3 has 12 residues. V lost 4 bases, J lost 2 bases, and 8 bases lay in between. Germline V gene sequence: CDR1 SQVTM, CDR2 ANQGSEA. Here the CDR3 DNA reads TGCAGCGTTGTGGGCACGAACTATGGCTACACCTTC. It codes for CSVVGTNYGYTF. Complete variable domain (other parts from reference TRBV29-1 and TRBJ1-2): SAVISQKPSRDICQRGTSLTIQCQVDSQVTMMFWYRQQPGQSLTLIATANQGSEATYESGFVIDKFPISRPNLTFSTLTVSNMSPEDSSIYLCSVVGTNYGYTFGSGTRLTVV.

The chain joins TRBV18 to TRBJ1-1; tentative D call: TRBD1 (6 bases). The CDR3 is 13 amino acids. The V end lost 4 bases, the J end lost 4 bases, and 10 bases lay between the germline ends. CDR1 is KGHSH and CDR2 is LQKENI in the germline V gene. The CDR3 protein is CASSQTGPTEAFF. CDR3 DNA sequence: TGTGCCAGCTCACAAACAGGGCCCACTGAAGCTTTCTTT.

This clonotype was detected once. An end of the junction does not agree with germline; a read error may underlie this. This chain uses TRBV20-1 with TRBJ2-7, with TRBD2 matching 8 bases. This CDR3 contains 14 residues. Germline V CDR1 and CDR2: DFQATT, SNEGSKA (reference sequence). The CDR3 sequence is CTARRREGNYEQYF. The CDR3 bases are TGCACTGCTAGACGCCGGGAGGGGAACTACGAGCAGTACTTC.

This clonotype was counted a few times. The rearrangement joins TRBV27 to TRBJ1-6, with TRBD1 as a possible D gene (5 bases). The V end was cut by 2 bases, the J end by 9 bases, with 11 bases between. Germline values: CDR1 MNHEY, CDR2 SMNVEV (reference sequence). The CDR3 sequence is 14 residues long. In nucleotides, the CDR3 is TGTGCCAGCAGTTTAGGGAGACAGTTTTCACCCCTCCACTTT. It translates to CASSLGRQFSPLHF.

This clonotype has ten or more counts. The J gene is TRBJ2-5, the V gene TRBV28, with no clear D. The length of the CDR3 is 14 residues. V was trimmed by 6 bases and J by 3 bases, leaving 14 bases between them. Germline values: CDR1 MDHEN, CDR2 SYDVKM. DNA of the CDR3: TGTGCCAGCAGCACGGGTCAGCTGAAAGAGACCCAGTACTTC. Encoded protein: CASSTGQLKETQYF.

This clonotype was detected a few times. This chain joins TRBV27 and TRBJ1-1; D gene uncertain. Trimming removed 5 bases at V and 0 bases at J, with 13 bases between. Germline V gives CDR1 MNHEY, CDR2 SMNVEV (reference sequence). The CDR3 consists of 15 residues. The CDR3 is CASSLRPAMNTEAFF. CDR3 in DNA: TGTGCCAGCAGTCTCAGACCGGCCATGAACACTGAAGCTTTCTTT.

This clonotype has ten or more counts. The V call is TRBV6-1, the J call TRBJ1-2, with D possibly being TRBD1 (5 bases). Germline V lookup: CDR1 MNHNS, CDR2 SASEGT. V gave up 3 bases and J gave up 3 bases, with 20 bases separating them. The CDR3 runs to 17 residues. DNA of the CDR3: TGTGCCAGCAGTGACCAGGGCATGGCAAGGGCCTACTATGGCTACACCTTC. Its translation is CASSDQGMARAYYGYTF.

This clonotype was seen a handful of times. The chain links TRBV5-8 to TRBJ1-2; D is unresolved. V was shortened by 1 base and J by 7 bases, with 17 bases between the two germline ends. Germline-derived CDR1 and CDR2 are SGHTS and YDEGEE. This CDR3 is 15 amino acids long. The CDR3 loop is CASSLMAAAMGGYTF. CDR3 sequence (DNA): TGTGCCAGCAGCTTGATGGCAGCCGCAATGGGTGGCTACACCTTC.

The chain links TRBV10-1 to TRBJ2-1; D is unclear. Trimming stripped 3 bases from V and 0 bases from J, with 15 bases between. Germline loops: CDR1 WNHNN, CDR2 SYGVQD (reference sequence). CDR3 length equals 17 residues. The CDR3 is CASSESRQASSYNEQFF. Here the CDR3 DNA reads TGCGCCAGCAGTGAAAGTCGTCAGGCTAGCTCCTACAATGAGCAGTTCTTC.

In this sample, this clonotype turned up a few times. The chain combines TRBV27 with TRBJ2-1, with D perhaps assigned TRBD1 or TRBD2 (5 bases each). Germline V gene sequence: CDR1 MNHEY, CDR2 SMNVEV (reference sequence). CDR3 size: 12 residues. V shed 6 bases and J shed 4 bases, with 7 bases lying between them. The CDR3 loop is CASRGVYNEQFF. CDR3 bases: TGTGCCAGCAGGGGGGTTTACAATGAGCAGTTCTTC.

This clonotype turned up a few times. CDR3 sequence: CAIRNWDRVGGSYEQYF. In DNA, the CDR3 is TGTGCCATCAGGAACTGGGACAGGGTCGGTGGATCCTACGAGCAGTACTTC. V and J are TRBV10-3 and TRBJ2-7; TRBD1 aligns across 9 bases. This CDR3 comprises 17 residues. Germline lookup yields CDR1 ENHRY and CDR2 SYGVKD. The ends lost 6 bases at V and 1 base at J; junction bases unmatched: 13.

This clonotype was detected many times. The chain employs TRBV29-1 and TRBJ2-3; D not certain. There are 13 residues in the CDR3. V lost 5 bases and J lost 0, with 9 bases in between. Germline V gene sequence: CDR1 SQVTM, CDR2 ANQGSEA. The CDR3 is CSVLTFSTDTQYF. The CDR3 nucleotides are TGCAGCGTTCTCACTTTTAGCACAGATACGCAGTATTTT.

This clonotype was detected ten times or more. The chain combines TRBV5-4 with TRBJ1-5, with a weak D call TRBD1 (5 bases). Trimming took off 5 bases at V and 1 base at J, with 10 bases between the two ends. This CDR3 contains 14 residues. In germline, CDR1 is SGHNT, CDR2 YYREEE (reference sequence). The CDR3 nucleotides read TGTGCCAGCAGTTTCCGGGGGAGCAATCAGCCCCAGCATTTT. Residues: CASSFRGSNQPQHF.

This clonotype was recorded many times. The chain employs TRBV28 and TRBJ1-1; unclear D gene. V shed 8 bases and J shed 2 bases, with 6 bases lying between them. From germline, CDR1 is MDHEN and CDR2 SYDVKM. This CDR3 is built from 11 residues. The CDR3 sequence is CASQRNTEAFF. The CDR3 coding sequence is TGTGCCAGCCAGAGAAACACTGAAGCTTTCTTT.

This clonotype was counted ten times or more. The chain recombines TRBV4-2 with TRBJ2-3; D perhaps matches TRBD2 (6 bases). Germline values: CDR1 LGHNA, CDR2 YNFKEQ. The V end lost 1 base, the J end lost 3 bases, and 17 bases lay between the germline ends. This CDR3 comprises 17 residues. The CDR3 sequence: CASSQGSGGGETDTQYF. In nucleotides, the CDR3 is TGTGCCAGCAGCCAAGGTTCCGGGGGTGGTGAAACAGATACGCAGTATTTT.

This clonotype was recorded a few times. V usage is TRBV24-1 and J usage is TRBJ1-1, with D unclear. Germline V lookup: CDR1 KGHDR, CDR2 SFDVKD. The CDR3 runs 14 residues. V lost 4 bases, J lost 4 bases, and 12 bases lay in between. CDR3 sequence: CATSDSRRVTEAFF. CDR3 DNA: TGTGCCACCAGTGACAGCCGTAGGGTCACTGAAGCTTTCTTT.

J is TRBJ2-3 and V is TRBV12-3 or TRBV12-4; D possibly corresponds to TRBD2 (6 bases). The CDR3 spans 16 residues. Trimming shortened V by 3 bases and J by 9 bases, and 22 bases separated the two germline ends. Here the CDR3 DNA reads TGTGCCAGCAGTTTCTTTCGCGGGGACCCACGGGACACGCAGTATTTT. Translating it yields CASSFFRGDPRDTQYF.

This clonotype appeared many times. The rearrangement joins TRBV12-3 or TRBV12-4 to TRBJ2-1; 10 bases agree with TRBD1. The CDR3 is made up of 14 amino acids. The ends lost 6 bases at V and 9 bases at J; junction bases unmatched: 8. In nucleotides, the CDR3 is TGTGCCAGCAGCTCCGGGACAGGGGTTGGTGAGCAGTTCTTC. Encoded protein: CASSSGTGVGEQFF.

The chain employs TRBV5-6 and TRBJ2-5, with 8 bases aligning to TRBD1. The germline V gene encodes CDR1 SGHDT and CDR2 YYEEEE. CDR3 size: 13 residues. The junction had 7 bases not matched to a gene; V was cut back by 6 bases and J by 6 bases. The chain's CDR3 is CASIAGGGKTQYF. The CDR3 coding sequence is TGTGCCAGCATCGCAGGGGGCGGGAAGACCCAGTACTTC.

The chain uses TRBV20-1 and TRBJ2-1; 8 nucleotides agree with TRBD2. Germline V gene lookup returns CDR1 DFQATT and CDR2 SNEGSKA (reference sequence). CDR3 length equals 16 residues. The CDR3 DNA reads as TGCTGTCCAATTAGCGGGGACCCCGGGAGAAACAATGAGCAGTTCTTC. Amino acid sequence: CCPISGDPGRNNEQFF.

This clonotype has a handful of counts. The chain combines TRBV20-1 with TRBJ2-3; tentatively, D is TRBD1 or TRBD2 (6 bases each). CDR1 DFQATT and CDR2 SNEGSKA come from the germline V gene (reference sequence). The CDR3 extends over 15 amino acids. Trimming pared 0 bases from V and 2 bases from J, leaving 12 bases between. The CDR3 loop is CSARDPRGHTDTQYF. In nucleotides, the CDR3 is TGCAGTGCTAGAGATCCGCGGGGACACACAGATACGCAGTATTTT.

V usage is TRBV7-2 and J usage is TRBJ2-5; 9 nucleotides agree with TRBD2. Per germline, CDR1 SGHTA and CDR2 FQGNSA. The ends lost 5 bases at V and 1 base at J; junction bases unmatched: 5. This CDR3 spans 15 amino acids. CDR3 region: CASSRSSGIQETQYF. The CDR3 bases are TGTGCCAGCAGCCGCTCTAGCGGGATCCAAGAGACCCAGTACTTC.

This clonotype was found many times. The V call is TRBV4-3, the J call TRBJ2-7, with a weak D call TRBD1 (6 bases). The germline V gene has CDR1 LGHNA and CDR2 YSLEER. This CDR3 is built from 16 residues. V was cut by 0 bases and J by 3 bases, with 15 bases left in between. DNA of the CDR3: TGCGCCAGCAGCCAAGATCGCCTTGGGGGCAACTACGAGCAGTACTTC. This codes for CASSQDRLGGNYEQYF.